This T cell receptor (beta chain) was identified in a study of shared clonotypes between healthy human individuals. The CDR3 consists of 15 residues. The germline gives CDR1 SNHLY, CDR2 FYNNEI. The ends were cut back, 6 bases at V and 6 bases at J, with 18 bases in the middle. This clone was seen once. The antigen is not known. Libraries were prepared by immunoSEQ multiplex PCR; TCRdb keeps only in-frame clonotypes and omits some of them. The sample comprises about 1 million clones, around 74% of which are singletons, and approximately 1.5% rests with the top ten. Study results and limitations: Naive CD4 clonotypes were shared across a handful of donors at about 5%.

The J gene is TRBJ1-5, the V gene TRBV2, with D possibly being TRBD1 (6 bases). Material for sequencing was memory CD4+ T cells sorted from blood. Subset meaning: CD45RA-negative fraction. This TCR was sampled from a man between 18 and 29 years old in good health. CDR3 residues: CASRALQGAGQPQHF. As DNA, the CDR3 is TGTGCCAGCAGGGCCTTACAGGGAGCCGGTCAGCCCCAGCATTTT.